The 27 T cell receptor beta chains presented below share a single source sample, sequenced in a study of STAT5B mutations in CD4+ large granular lymphocyte leukemia. Clones were sequenced by immunoSEQ multiplex PCR, and TCRdb holds only the in-frame ones, with some missing. The data show tens of thousands of clones, 69% seen once. The sample comprised CD4+ T cells from blood buffy coats. The receptors come from a human donor in good health.

The chain uses TRBV5-1 and TRBJ2-1, with TRBD2 identical over 11 bases. J was trimmed by 8 bases and V by 1 base; bases with no gene match: 8. Germline CDR1 is SGHRS and CDR2 is YFSETQ. This CDR3 has 16 amino acids. The CDR3 spells CASSLRASGGRDEQFF. CDR3 DNA sequence: TGCGCCAGCAGCTTGAGGGCTAGCGGGGGGAGGGATGAGCAGTTCTTC.

With respect to this clone: Additional DNA sequences in this sample encode the identical CDR3. The chain has TRBV5-6 and TRBJ1-6; maybe TRBD1 (5 bases). V gave up 7 bases and J gave up 7 bases, with 15 bases separating them. CDR3 length equals 14 residues. Per the germline V gene, CDR1 is SGHDT and CDR2 is YYEEEE. The CDR3 is CASEEAGRNSPLHF. CDR3 sequence (DNA): TGTGCCAGCGAGGAGGCAGGGAGGAATTCACCCCTCCACTTT.

V gene TRBV13 combines with J gene TRBJ2-7, with TRBD1 identical over 7 bases. V gave up 6 bases and J gave up 2 bases; unmatched junction bases: 7. The CDR3 runs 14 residues. Germline V lookup: CDR1 PRHDT, CDR2 FYEKMQ (reference sequence). DNA of the CDR3: TGTGCCAGCAGAAAGGGTGGGACAGCCTACGAGCAGTACTTC. Its protein product is CASRKGGTAYEQYF.

The chain couples TRBV28 to TRBJ1-1, with 8 bases that match TRBD1. Trimming at V came to 4 bases and at J to 5 bases, leaving 3 bases not matched to a gene. The length of the CDR3 is 13 residues. CDR1 MDHEN and CDR2 SYDVKM come from the germline V gene. Written as DNA, the CDR3 is TGTGCCAGCAGTTGGACAGGGAGGACTGAAGCTTTCTTT. This codes for CASSWTGRTEAFF.

The rearrangement joins TRBV5-5 to TRBJ2-2, with 11 bases aligning to TRBD1. Germline CDR1 SGHKS, CDR2 YYEKEE (reference sequence). V was pared by 0 bases and J by 5 bases, with 6 bases of the junction left unmatched. This CDR3 comprises 17 residues. This chain's CDR3 is CASSLGSGTGGTGELFF. CDR3 in DNA: TGTGCCAGCAGCTTGGGGTCGGGGACAGGGGGGACCGGGGAGCTGTTTTTT.

The chain joins TRBV18 to TRBJ1-5, with a tentative D call TRBD1 (6 bases). The CDR3 spans 15 residues. V lost 2 bases and J lost 7, with 15 bases in between. Germline CDR1 reads KGHSH; CDR2 reads LQKENI. CDR3 bases: TGTGCCAGCTCACCAAATTTCGGGACACCCCAGCCCCAGCATTTT. Its protein is CASSPNFGTPQPQHF. Full variable domain (remainder filled in from reference TRBV18 and TRBJ1-5): NAGVMQNPRHLVRRRGQEARLRCSPMKGHSHVYWYRQLPEEGLKFMVYLQKENIIDESGMPKERFSAEFPKEGPSILRIQQVVRGDSAAYFCASSPNFGTPQPQHFGDGTRLSIL.

This clone was observed a few times. V gene TRBV7-9 combines with J gene TRBJ1-1; D gene ambiguous. This CDR3 region has 13 residues. The V gene's germline CDR1 is SEHNR and CDR2 FQNEAQ (reference sequence). Trimming cost V 5 bases and J 4 bases, with 11 bases left between them. CDR3: CASSNAGRTEAFF. The CDR3 nucleotides are TGTGCCAGCAGCAATGCAGGTCGCACTGAAGCTTTCTTT.

This clone has a handful of counts. The chain is built from TRBV5-1 and TRBJ2-6; no clear D. The CDR3 sequence is 14 residues long. The germline V gene has CDR1 SGHRS and CDR2 YFSETQ. The germline V and J ends were trimmed by 6 bases and 0 bases, with 7 bases remaining between them. CDR3 coding DNA: TGCGCCAGCACACAGAACTCTGGGGCCAACGTCCTGACTTTC. Translation gives CASTQNSGANVLTF.

This rearrangement joins TRBV4-3 to TRBJ1-1; D is uncertain. The V end was cut by 3 bases, the J end by 2 bases, with 7 bases between. Germline V gene data show CDR1 as LGHNA and CDR2 as YSLEER. The CDR3 runs to 13 residues. In nucleotides, the CDR3 is TGCGCCAGCAGCCAGGCACATAACACTGAAGCTTTCTTT. Its protein product is CASSQAHNTEAFF.

The chain joins TRBV28 to TRBJ2-2, with 9 bases lining up with TRBD2. The CDR3 covers 15 residues. Germline loops: CDR1 MDHEN, CDR2 SYDVKM. Germline trimming cut 3 bases from V and 6 bases from J; bases unmatched to any gene: 5. CDR3 sequence (DNA): TGTGCCAGCAGTTTCGGCGGGGGGGCCTCCGGGGAGCTGTTTTTT. Protein product: CASSFGGGASGELFF.

This chain uses TRBV18 with TRBJ2-7; TRBD2 aligns across 11 bases. Germline V gives CDR1 KGHSH, CDR2 LQKENI. The CDR3 spans 15 residues. Unmatched junction bases numbered 3, after V lost 1 base and J lost 4 bases. The CDR3 nucleotides read TGTGCCAGCTCACCACTAGCGGGGGGGCGATACGAGCAGTACTTC. Translated, it gives CASSPLAGGRYEQYF.

The chain recombines TRBV15 with TRBJ1-1; D remains ambiguous. Germline loops: CDR1 LNHNV, CDR2 YYDKDF (reference sequence). The CDR3 has 15 residues. The ends were cut back, 4 bases at V and 0 bases at J, with 12 bases in the middle. This CDR3 reads CATSTHGSMNTEAFF. As DNA, the CDR3 is TGTGCCACCAGCACCCACGGATCAATGAACACTGAAGCTTTCTTT. The whole variable domain, filled in from reference TRBV15 and TRBJ1-1, reads DAMVIQNPRYQVTQFGKPVTLSCSQTLNHNVMYWYQQKSSQAPKLLFHYYDKDFNNEADTPDNFQSRRPNTSFCFLDIRSPGLGDTAMYLCATSTHGSMNTEAFFGQGTRLTVV.

With regard to this clone: A junction boundary mismatches the germline segment, possibly from a read error. In nucleotides, the CDR3 is TGTGCCAGCAGTATATCGAGGGACAGGGGGCATTGGTTC. As protein: CASSISRDRGHWF. The V and J genes are TRBV27 and TRBJ2-7; 12 bases are a match to TRBD1. Germline V gives CDR1 MNHEY, CDR2 SMNVEV (reference sequence). This CDR3 spans 13 amino acids.

This sequence joins TRBV30 and TRBJ1-2; D remains ambiguous. CDR3 length equals 12 residues. V was pared by 3 bases and J by 7 bases, with 12 bases between. Germline V gene lookup returns CDR1 GTSNPN and CDR2 SVGIG (reference sequence). CDR3 DNA sequence: TGTGCCTGGAGCTATTCAGGATCTGGCTACACCTTC. Translating it yields CAWSYSGSGYTF. The full variable domain, in which reference TRBV30 and TRBJ1-2 provide the parts outside the CDR3, is SQTIHQWPATLVQPVGSPLSLECTVEGTSNPNLYWYRQAAGRGLQLLFYSVGIGQISSEVPQNLSASRPQDRQFILSSKKLLLSDSGFYLCAWSYSGSGYTFGSGTRLTVV.

The chain carries TRBV4-2 and TRBJ2-1, with D perhaps matching TRBD1 or TRBD2 (6 bases each). The ends were cut back, 7 bases at V and 2 bases at J, with 12 bases in the middle. CDR1 and CDR2 (germline): LGHNA, YNFKEQ. The CDR3 consists of 14 residues. The CDR3 DNA sequence: TGTGCCAGCACCACTGGGGGGCCCTACAATGAGCAGTTCTTC. Protein: CASTTGGPYNEQFF.

The V call is TRBV2, the J call TRBJ2-1; weak D call: TRBD1 (5 bases). The CDR3 runs to 14 residues. In germline, CDR1 is SNHLY, CDR2 FYNNEI. Trimming took 1 base from V and 13 from J, leaving 17 bases between them. The CDR3 bases are TGTGCCAGCAGTGAAGTCAAAGGGGCACTTCCTCAGTTCTTC. Amino acid sequence: CASSEVKGALPQFF.

The rearrangement links TRBV18 to TRBJ2-2, with 8 bases lining up with TRBD1. V lost 8 bases to trimming and J lost 3 bases; unmatched junction nucleotides: 8. Germline-derived CDR1 and CDR2 are KGHSH and LQKENI. The CDR3 contains 15 residues. Written as DNA, the CDR3 is TGTGCCAGCCGAGGGCAGGGGGCGTACACCGGGGAGCTGTTTTTT. Translation gives CASRGQGAYTGELFF.

The V call is TRBV7-9, the J call TRBJ2-4, with D possibly matching TRBD1 (6 bases). Germline CDR1 SEHNR, CDR2 FQNEAQ (reference sequence). The CDR3 contains 17 residues. With 5 bases removed from V and 15 bases from J, the gap between germline ends came to 32 bases. CDR3 region: CASSPRAGALGYGVGYF. The CDR3 nucleotides are TGTGCCAGCAGCCCTAGGGCAGGGGCTCTGGGTTATGGAGTTGGGTACTTC.

The DNA of the CDR3 is TGTGCCAGCAGCTTAGGGCGGGGGCCCAATGAGCAGTTCTTC. This gives the protein CASSLGRGPNEQFF. The J gene is TRBJ2-1, the V gene TRBV7-2; possibly TRBD2 for D (7 bases). Per the germline V gene, CDR1 is SGHTA and CDR2 is FQGNSA. Trimming left V 1 base short and J 6 bases short, with 10 bases between. The CDR3 loop spans 14 amino acids.

The V and J genes are TRBV2 and TRBJ2-2, with D perhaps matching TRBD1 (6 bases). This CDR3 is built from 14 residues. V lost 6 bases, J lost 5 bases, and 13 bases lay in between. The germline V gene has CDR1 SNHLY and CDR2 FYNNEI. The CDR3 nucleotides read TGTGCCAGCAGAGGCGGTCAGGGGACCGGGGAGCTGTTTTTT. Translating it yields CASRGGQGTGELFF.

The CDR3 region is CASSIVGGYEQYF. The CDR3 bases are TGTGCCAGCAGCATTGTCGGGGGATACGAGCAGTACTTC. The chain joins TRBV7-2 to TRBJ2-7; D possibly corresponds to TRBD2 (6 bases). The CDR3 contains 13 residues. Looked up from germline, CDR1 is SGHTA and CDR2 is FQGNSA. V lost 5 bases to trimming and J lost 4 bases, with 12 bases between them.

The rearrangement links TRBV19 to TRBJ2-2; TRBD1 or TRBD2 may be the D gene (5 bases each). The V and J ends lost 4 bases and 7 bases respectively, with 16 bases between them. CDR3 length equals 15 residues. Germline V gene data show CDR1 as LNHDA and CDR2 as SQIVND (reference sequence). The CDR3 sequence is CASSTPGRGFGELFF. CDR3 in DNA: TGTGCCAGTAGTACGCCGGGACGGGGATTCGGGGAGCTGTTTTTT.

CDR3 DNA: TGTGCCAGCAGTTCTAGCGGGGGCCTTGGCGGTGAGCAGTTCTTC. Translated: CASSSSGGLGGEQFF. The chain recombines TRBV6-6 with TRBJ2-1; 10 bases fit TRBD2. Germline CDR1 MNHNY, CDR2 SVGAGI (reference sequence). V shed 4 bases and J 9 bases; nucleotides not matched to a gene: 9. There are 15 residues in the CDR3.

Only a few counts were recorded for this clone. CDR3 DNA: TGTGCCAGCAGCACCGGGACAGGGAATTCACCCCTCCACTTT. Translating it yields CASSTGTGNSPLHF. This chain connects TRBV7-9 to TRBJ1-6; 9 nucleotides agree with TRBD1. Germline lookup yields CDR1 SEHNR and CDR2 FQNEAQ (reference sequence). The V gene end was trimmed by 5 bases and the J gene end by 7 bases; junction bases not matched to a gene: 3. CDR3 length: 14 amino acids.

This clone was recorded only once. This chain links TRBV6-6 with TRBJ2-5, with 8 nucleotides matching TRBD2. This CDR3 spans 15 amino acids. Per germline, CDR1 MNHNY and CDR2 SVGAGI (reference sequence). V shed 5 bases, J shed 4 bases, and the junction held 9 bases outside the gene matches. This CDR3 is CASSLIAGITETQYF. DNA of the CDR3: TGTGCCAGCAGTCTTATAGCGGGGATTACAGAGACCCAGTACTTC.

This chain links TRBV5-1 with TRBJ2-1; TRBD2 might be the D (6 bases). The CDR3 covers 14 residues. Germline values: CDR1 SGHRS, CDR2 YFSETQ. V was shortened by 5 bases and J by 6 bases, with 15 bases between the two germline ends. The DNA for the CDR3 is TGCGCCAGCAGGACTAGTTCCGCTTTCAATGAGCAGTTCTTC. As protein: CASRTSSAFNEQFF.

V gene TRBV5-1 combines with J gene TRBJ2-1, with TRBD2 identical over 9 bases. The CDR3 runs to 15 residues. V shed 4 bases and J 4 bases; nucleotides not matched to a gene: 6. Germline loops: CDR1 SGHRS, CDR2 YFSETQ. The CDR3 DNA sequence: TGCGCCAGCAGCGAATTAGCGGGGGCATACAATGAGCAGTTCTTC. Its translation is CASSELAGAYNEQFF.